This T cell receptor beta chain is from a study of blood T cell repertoires in COVID-19. Across the study: Nucleic acid was either cDNA or gDNA, and it came from T cells, B-cell-depleted T cells, or PBMCs.

Germline V CDR1 and CDR2: DFQATT, SNEGSKA (reference sequence). Trimming cost V 6 bases and J 2 bases, with 26 bases left between them. The CDR3 length is 17 residues. Authors' analysis steps: Estimation of nucleated cell counts relied on the amplification of reference gene primers. Generated by immunoSEQ multiplex PCR, the TCRdb table keeps only in-frame clones and is missing some. D and trimming were read from the DNA, whereas the V and J calls and clone size are those reported in that table. The sample has under 200,000 clones; roughly 81% are singletons. This sequence joins TRBV20-1 and TRBJ2-7, with TRBD2 as a possible D gene (5 bases). The specimen was peripheral blood. This clonotype originated in a man in his forties who had recovered from COVID-19. The CDR3 DNA reads TGCAGTGCCAGTAGGCCGCCGAATCCGGGAAAAACCTACGAGCAGTACTTC. This gives the protein CSASRPPNPGKTYEQYF.